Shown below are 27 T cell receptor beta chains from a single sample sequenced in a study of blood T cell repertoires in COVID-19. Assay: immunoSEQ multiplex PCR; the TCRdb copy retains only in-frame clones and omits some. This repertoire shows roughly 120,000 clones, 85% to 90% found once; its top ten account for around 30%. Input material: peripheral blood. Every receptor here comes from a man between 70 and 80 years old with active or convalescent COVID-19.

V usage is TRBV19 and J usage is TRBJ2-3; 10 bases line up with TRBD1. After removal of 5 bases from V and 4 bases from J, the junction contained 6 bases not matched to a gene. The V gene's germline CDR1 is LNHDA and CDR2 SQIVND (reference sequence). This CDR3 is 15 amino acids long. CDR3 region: CASSAGQGIPDTQYF. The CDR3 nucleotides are TGTGCCAGTAGTGCGGGACAGGGGATCCCAGATACGCAGTATTTT. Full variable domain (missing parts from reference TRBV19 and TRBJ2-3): DGGITQSPKYLFRKEGQNVTLSCEQNLNHDAMYWYRQDPGQGLRLIYYSQIVNDFQKGDIAEGYSVSREKKESFPLTVTSAQKNPTAFYLCASSAGQGIPDTQYFGPGTRLTVL.

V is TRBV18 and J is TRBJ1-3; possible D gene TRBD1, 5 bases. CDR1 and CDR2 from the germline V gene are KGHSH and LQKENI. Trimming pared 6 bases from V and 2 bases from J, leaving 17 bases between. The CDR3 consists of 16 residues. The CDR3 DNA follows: TGTGCCAGCTCGCCGGGACTTCCCGAGGCTGGAAACACCATATATTTT. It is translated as CASSPGLPEAGNTIYF. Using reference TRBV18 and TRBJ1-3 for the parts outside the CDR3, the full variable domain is NAGVMQNPRHLVRRRGQEARLRCSPMKGHSHVYWYRQLPEEGLKFMVYLQKENIIDESGMPKERFSAEFPKEGPSILRIQQVVRGDSAAYFCASSPGLPEAGNTIYFGEGSWLTVV.

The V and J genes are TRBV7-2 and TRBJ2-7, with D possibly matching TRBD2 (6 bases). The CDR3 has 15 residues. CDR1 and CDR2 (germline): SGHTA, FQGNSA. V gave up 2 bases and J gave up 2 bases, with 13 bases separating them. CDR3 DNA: TGTGCCAGCAGCTTATTTGGCGGGATCCCCTACGAGCAGTACTTC. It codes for CASSLFGGIPYEQYF. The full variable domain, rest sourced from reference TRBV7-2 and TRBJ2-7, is GAGVSQSPSNKVTEKGKDVELRCDPISGHTALYWYRQSLGQGLEFLIYFQGNSAPDKSGLPSDRFSAERTGGSVSTLTIQRTQQEDSAVYLCASSLFGGIPYEQYFGPGTRLTVT.

In DNA, the CDR3 is TGTGCCAGCAGTTACTCCGGGGGGTGGGAGCAGTACTTC. Translation gives CASSYSGGWEQYF. V is TRBV6-6 and J is TRBJ2-7, with 7 bases fitting TRBD2. The CDR3 length is 13 residues. From germline, CDR1 is MNHNY and CDR2 SVGAGI (reference sequence). The V and J ends lost 0 bases and 7 bases, in that order; junction bases with no gene match: 3.

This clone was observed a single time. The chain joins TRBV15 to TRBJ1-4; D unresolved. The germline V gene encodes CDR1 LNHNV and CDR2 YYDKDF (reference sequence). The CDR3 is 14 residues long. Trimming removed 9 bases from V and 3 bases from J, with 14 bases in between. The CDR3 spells CATEPAGANEKLFF. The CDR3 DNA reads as TGTGCCACAGAACCCGCGGGCGCTAATGAAAAACTGTTTTTT. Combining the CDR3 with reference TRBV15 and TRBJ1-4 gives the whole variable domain DAMVIQNPRYQVTQFGKPVTLSCSQTLNHNVMYWYQQKSSQAPKLLFHYYDKDFNNEADTPDNFQSRRPNTSFCFLDIRSPGLGDTAMYLCATEPAGANEKLFFGSGTQLSVL.

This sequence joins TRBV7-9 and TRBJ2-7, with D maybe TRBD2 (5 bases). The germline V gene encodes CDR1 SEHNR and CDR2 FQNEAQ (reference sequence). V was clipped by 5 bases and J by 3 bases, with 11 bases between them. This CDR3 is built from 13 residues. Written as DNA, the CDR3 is TGTGCCAGCAGCCGCGGCGGGCACTACGAGCAGTACTTC. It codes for CASSRGGHYEQYF.

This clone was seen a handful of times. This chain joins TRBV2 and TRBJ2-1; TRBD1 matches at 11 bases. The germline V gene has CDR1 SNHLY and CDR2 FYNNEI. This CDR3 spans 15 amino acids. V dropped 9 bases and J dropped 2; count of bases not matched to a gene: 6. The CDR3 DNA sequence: TGTGCCAGAAATCAGGACAGGGGGCCCTACAATGAGCAGTTCTTC. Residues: CARNQDRGPYNEQFF.

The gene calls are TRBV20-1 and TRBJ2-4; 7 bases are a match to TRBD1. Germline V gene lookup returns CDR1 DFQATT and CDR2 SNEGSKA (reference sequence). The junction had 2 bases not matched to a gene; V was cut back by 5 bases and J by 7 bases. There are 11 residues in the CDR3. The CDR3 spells CSADRANIQYF. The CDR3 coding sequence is TGCAGTGCTGACAGGGCCAACATTCAGTACTTC.

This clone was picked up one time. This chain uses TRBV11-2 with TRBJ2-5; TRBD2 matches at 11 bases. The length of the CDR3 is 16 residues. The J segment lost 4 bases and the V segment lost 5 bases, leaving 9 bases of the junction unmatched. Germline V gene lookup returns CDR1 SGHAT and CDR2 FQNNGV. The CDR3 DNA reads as TGTGCCAGCAGCCTCTTGACTAGCGGGAATGCAGAGACCCAGTACTTC. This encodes CASSLLTSGNAETQYF.

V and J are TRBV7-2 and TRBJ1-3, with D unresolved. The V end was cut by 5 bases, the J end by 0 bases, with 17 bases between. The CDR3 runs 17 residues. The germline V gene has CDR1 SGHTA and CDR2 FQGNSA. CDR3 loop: CASSPRSQFNSGNTIYF. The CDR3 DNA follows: TGTGCCAGCAGCCCCCGGTCGCAATTTAACTCTGGAAACACCATATATTTT.

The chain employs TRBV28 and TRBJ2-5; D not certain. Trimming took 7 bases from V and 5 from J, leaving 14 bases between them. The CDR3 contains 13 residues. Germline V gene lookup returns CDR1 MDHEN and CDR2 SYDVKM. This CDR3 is CASKRGRSETQYF. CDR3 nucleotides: TGTGCCAGCAAACGAGGAAGGAGTGAGACCCAGTACTTC.

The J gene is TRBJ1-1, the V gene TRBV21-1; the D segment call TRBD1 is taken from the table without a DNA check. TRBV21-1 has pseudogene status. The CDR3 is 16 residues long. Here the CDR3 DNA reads TGTGCCAGCAGCAACTGCCTTCAGGGAAGGGGCACTGAAGCTTTCTTT. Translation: CASSNCLQGRGTEAFF.

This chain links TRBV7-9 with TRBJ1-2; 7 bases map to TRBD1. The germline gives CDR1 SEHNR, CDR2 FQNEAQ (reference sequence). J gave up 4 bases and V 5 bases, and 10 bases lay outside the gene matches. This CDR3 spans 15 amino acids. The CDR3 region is CASSPQPTGRYGYTF. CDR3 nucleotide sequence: TGTGCCAGCAGCCCACAGCCGACAGGGCGCTATGGCTACACCTTC.

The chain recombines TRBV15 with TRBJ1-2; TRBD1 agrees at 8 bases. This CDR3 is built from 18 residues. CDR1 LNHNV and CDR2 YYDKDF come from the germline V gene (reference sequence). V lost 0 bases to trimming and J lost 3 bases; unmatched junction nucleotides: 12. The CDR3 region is CATSRDLAGGVYDYGYTF. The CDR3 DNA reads TGTGCCACCAGCAGAGATCTGGCAGGGGGCGTTTACGACTATGGCTACACCTTC.

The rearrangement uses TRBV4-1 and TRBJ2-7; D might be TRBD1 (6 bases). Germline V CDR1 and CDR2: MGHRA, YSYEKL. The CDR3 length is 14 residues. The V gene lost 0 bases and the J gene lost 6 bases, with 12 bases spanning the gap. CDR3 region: CASSQDGYRVEQYF. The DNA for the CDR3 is TGCGCCAGCAGCCAAGACGGGTACAGGGTCGAGCAGTACTTC.

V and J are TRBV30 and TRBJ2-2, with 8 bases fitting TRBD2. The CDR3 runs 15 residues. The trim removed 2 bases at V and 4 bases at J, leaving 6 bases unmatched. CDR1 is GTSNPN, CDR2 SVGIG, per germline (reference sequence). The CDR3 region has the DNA TGTGCCTGGAGTTATTTAGCGGGGATCACCGGGGAGCTGTTTTTT. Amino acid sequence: CAWSYLAGITGELFF.

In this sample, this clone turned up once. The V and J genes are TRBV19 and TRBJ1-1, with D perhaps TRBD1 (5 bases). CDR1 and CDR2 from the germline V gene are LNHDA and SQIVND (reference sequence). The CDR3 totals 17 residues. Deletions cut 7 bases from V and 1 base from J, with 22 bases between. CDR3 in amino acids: CASNMIQKDRSNTEAFF. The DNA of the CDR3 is TGTGCCAGTAACATGATCCAAAAAGACAGATCGAACACTGAAGCTTTCTTT. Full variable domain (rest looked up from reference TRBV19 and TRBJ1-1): DGGITQSPKYLFRKEGQNVTLSCEQNLNHDAMYWYRQDPGQGLRLIYYSQIVNDFQKGDIAEGYSVSREKKESFPLTVTSAQKNPTAFYLCASNMIQKDRSNTEAFFGQGTRLTVV.

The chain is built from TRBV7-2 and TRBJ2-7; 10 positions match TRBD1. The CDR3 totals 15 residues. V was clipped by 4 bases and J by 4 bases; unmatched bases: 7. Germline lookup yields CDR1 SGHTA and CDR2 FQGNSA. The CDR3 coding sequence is TGTGCCAGCAGCTCATCGACAGGGGGCGCGTACGAGCAGTACTTC. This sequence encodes CASSSSTGGAYEQYF.

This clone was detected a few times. As DNA, the CDR3 is TGTGCCAGCAGCAAGGACAGCGAAAATCAGCCCCAGCATTTT. Protein: CASSKDSENQPQHF. This chain connects TRBV9 to TRBJ1-5; the D gene is possibly TRBD1 (6 bases). The V gene's germline CDR1 is SGDLS and CDR2 YYNGEE. This CDR3 has 14 amino acids. Trimming removed 4 bases from V and 4 bases from J, with 12 bases in between.

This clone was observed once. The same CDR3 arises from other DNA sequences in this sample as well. CDR3: CASSLAQTNTGELFF. DNA for the CDR3: TGCGCCAGCAGCTTGGCTCAGACTAACACCGGGGAGCTGTTTTTT. The chain employs TRBV5-1 and TRBJ2-2, with no clear D. CDR1 and CDR2 (germline): SGHRS, YFSETQ. The V end lost 0 bases, the J end lost 2 bases, and 8 bases lay between the germline ends. The CDR3 contains 15 residues.

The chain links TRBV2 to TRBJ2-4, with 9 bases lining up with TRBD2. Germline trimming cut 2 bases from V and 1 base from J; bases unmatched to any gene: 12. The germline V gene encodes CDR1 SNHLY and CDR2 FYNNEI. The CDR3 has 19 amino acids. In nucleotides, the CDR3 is TGTGCCAGCAGTGAAAGGGTAGCGGGAGCCCCTATGGCCAAAAACATTCAGTACTTC. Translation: CASSERVAGAPMAKNIQYF.

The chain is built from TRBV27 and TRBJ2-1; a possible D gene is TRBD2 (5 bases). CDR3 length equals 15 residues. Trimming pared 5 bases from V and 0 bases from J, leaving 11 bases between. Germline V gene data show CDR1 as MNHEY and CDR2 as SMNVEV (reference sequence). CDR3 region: CASSIGLGSYNEQFF. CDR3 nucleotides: TGTGCCAGCAGTATAGGACTGGGCTCCTACAATGAGCAGTTCTTC.

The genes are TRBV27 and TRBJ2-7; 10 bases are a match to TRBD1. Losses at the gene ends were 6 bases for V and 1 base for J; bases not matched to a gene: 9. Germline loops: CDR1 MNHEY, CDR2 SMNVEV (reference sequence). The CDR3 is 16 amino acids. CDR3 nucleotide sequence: TGTGCCAGCAGCCCAACCGGGACAGGGGTTTCCTACGAGCAGTACTTC. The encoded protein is CASSPTGTGVSYEQYF.

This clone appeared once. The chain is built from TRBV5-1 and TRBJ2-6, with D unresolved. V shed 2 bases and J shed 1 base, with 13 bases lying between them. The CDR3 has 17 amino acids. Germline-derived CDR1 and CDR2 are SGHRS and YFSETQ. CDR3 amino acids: CASSFLGVASGANVLTF. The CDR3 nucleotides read TGCGCCAGCAGCTTTCTAGGCGTCGCATCTGGGGCCAACGTCCTGACTTTC.

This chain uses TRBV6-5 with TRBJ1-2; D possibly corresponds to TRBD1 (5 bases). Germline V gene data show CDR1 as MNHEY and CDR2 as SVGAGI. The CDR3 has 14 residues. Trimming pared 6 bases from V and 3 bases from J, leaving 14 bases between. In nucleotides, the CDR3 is TGTGCCAGCAGGAAGGACATTGCAGACTATGGCTACACCTTC. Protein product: CASRKDIADYGYTF.

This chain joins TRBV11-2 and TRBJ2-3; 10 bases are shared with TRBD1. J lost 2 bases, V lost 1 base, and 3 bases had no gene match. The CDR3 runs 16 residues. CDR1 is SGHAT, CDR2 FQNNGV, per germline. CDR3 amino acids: CASSLGRQGATDTQYF. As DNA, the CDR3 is TGTGCCAGCAGCTTAGGGCGACAGGGGGCCACAGATACGCAGTATTTT.

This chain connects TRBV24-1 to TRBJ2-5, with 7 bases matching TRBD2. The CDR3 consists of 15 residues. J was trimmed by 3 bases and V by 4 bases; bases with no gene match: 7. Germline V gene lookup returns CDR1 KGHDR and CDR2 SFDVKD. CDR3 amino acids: CATSDPSSGKETQYF. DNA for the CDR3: TGTGCCACCAGTGACCCGTCTAGCGGAAAAGAGACCCAGTACTTC.